Reported below is one TCR beta chain. CDR3 length: 15 residues. The V end was cut by 7 bases, the J end by 6 bases, with 19 bases between. These data originate in a study of T-cell reconstitution after alpha-beta-depleted transplantation in children. It was with unique molecular identifiers that the TCRbeta library was prepared. TCRdb re-called the PCR reads with MiXCR, one entry per CDR3 protein. The table records about 690,000 distinct CDR3 sequences, roughly 15% of them present only once. Sequencing was performed on PBMCs from the stem cell graft donor, taken from the stem cell graft. This TCR derives from a human donor who donated a stem cell graft to a child with acute myeloid leukemia. V is TRBV12-3 or TRBV12-4 and J is TRBJ1-5, with D possibly matching TRBD1 (6 bases). The CDR3 coding sequence is TGTGCCAGCACCAGGGGACCCCGAGGGATTCAGCCCCAGCATTTT. It codes for CASTRGPRGIQPQHF.